Presented here are 31 T cell receptor beta chains from one specimen sequenced in a study of T-cell reconstitution after alpha-beta-depleted transplantation in children. During its preparation, the TCRbeta library received unique molecular identifiers. MiXCR was run by TCRdb on the PCR reads, yielding one entry per CDR3 protein. The data show 300,000 to 400,000 distinct CDR3 sequences, roughly 15% seen once. Sample: PBMCs, taken from the stem cell graft. These receptors were obtained from a human donor who donated a stem cell graft to a child with Fanconi anemia.

CDR3 DNA: TGCGCCAGCAGCCAAGATCTTGGTTTAACTGAAGCTTTCTTT. Its translation is CASSQDLGLTEAFF. V gene TRBV4-3 combines with J gene TRBJ1-1; no clear D gene. This CDR3 comprises 14 residues. The V and J ends lost 0 bases and 5 bases respectively, with 10 bases between them. CDR1 and CDR2 (germline): LGHNA, YSLEER.

This clonotype came up a few times. This chain uses TRBV20-1 with TRBJ1-1; D remains ambiguous. Trimming took off 4 bases at V and 8 bases at J, with 11 bases between the two ends. The germline V gene encodes CDR1 DFQATT and CDR2 SNEGSKA (reference sequence). The CDR3 is 11 residues long. This CDR3 reads CSATWYTEAFF. Here the CDR3 DNA reads TGCAGTGCTACATGGTATACCGAAGCTTTCTTT.

This clonotype was recorded many times. CDR3 amino acids: CSVNGQGNTEAFF. The DNA for the CDR3 is TGCAGCGTCAATGGACAGGGTAACACTGAAGCTTTCTTT. This rearrangement joins TRBV29-1 to TRBJ1-1, with TRBD1 matching 8 bases. The CDR3 is 13 amino acids. Germline-derived CDR1 and CDR2 are SQVTM and ANQGSEA. V shed 6 bases, J shed 2 bases, and the junction held 5 bases outside the gene matches.

This chain links TRBV9 with TRBJ1-3; D ambiguous. Germline V gene lookup returns CDR1 SGDLS and CDR2 YYNGEE. The CDR3 consists of 15 residues. The ends were cut back, 0 bases at V and 0 bases at J, with 7 bases in the middle. The CDR3 here is CASSVEGNSGNTIYF. The CDR3 DNA follows: TGTGCCAGCAGCGTAGAAGGTAACTCTGGAAACACCATATATTTT.

The chain uses TRBV12-3 or TRBV12-4 and TRBJ2-3, with 7 bases aligning to TRBD2. CDR3 size: 16 residues. The ends lost 6 bases at V and 4 bases at J; junction bases unmatched: 13. The CDR3 loop reads CASSPAGWAGADTQYF. For the CDR3, the DNA is TGTGCCAGCAGCCCCGCCGGGTGGGCGGGAGCAGATACGCAGTATTTT.

This clonotype was recorded many times. The V call is TRBV12-3 or TRBV12-4, the J call TRBJ1-6; D uncertain. The V and J ends lost 2 bases and 7 bases respectively, with 9 bases between them. CDR3 length: 14 amino acids. The CDR3 bases are TGTGCCAGCAGTTTATATTCCCGAAATTCACCCCTCCACTTT. Encoded protein: CASSLYSRNSPLHF.

This clonotype was observed a few times. The CDR3 here is CASSSLAVNTDTQYF. Written as DNA, the CDR3 is TGCGCCAGCAGTTCCTTAGCGGTAAACACAGATACGCAGTATTTT. The chain carries TRBV5-1 and TRBJ2-3, with D tentatively TRBD2 (6 bases). The CDR3 covers 15 residues. The germline gives CDR1 SGHRS, CDR2 YFSETQ. V was clipped by 5 bases and J by 2 bases, with 15 bases between them. Full variable domain (outside the CDR3, taken from reference TRBV5-1 and TRBJ2-3): KAGVTQTPRYLIKTRGQQVTLSCSPISGHRSVSWYQQTPGQGLQFLFEYFSETQRNKGNFPGRFSGRQFSNSRSEMNVSTLELGDSALYLCASSSLAVNTDTQYFGPGTRLTVL.

This clonotype was found a few times. This chain joins TRBV20-1 and TRBJ1-1; D remains unclear. The CDR3 covers 17 residues. V was shortened by 0 bases and J by 0 bases, with 17 bases between the two germline ends. Per germline, CDR1 DFQATT and CDR2 SNEGSKA (reference sequence). As DNA, the CDR3 is TGCAGTGCTAGAGATCGTGGCAGGCCGAGAATGAACACTGAAGCTTTCTTT. Its translation: CSARDRGRPRMNTEAFF.

This clonotype was observed a few times. The V gene is TRBV5-8, the J gene TRBJ1-4, with a possible D match to TRBD1 (5 bases). There are 15 residues in the CDR3. Germline V CDR1 and CDR2: SGHTS, YDEGEE. The V and J ends lost 0 bases and 9 bases respectively, with 15 bases between them. In DNA, the CDR3 is TGTGCCAGCAGCTTGGACCAGGGCCGGACGCAAAAACTGTTTTTT. Translation gives CASSLDQGRTQKLFF.

This clonotype was counted ten times or more. The chain couples TRBV27 to TRBJ1-1; D gene uncertain. CDR1 is MNHEY and CDR2 is SMNVEV in the germline V gene (reference sequence). CDR3 length equals 15 residues. V shed 2 bases and J shed 7 bases, with 17 bases lying between them. The CDR3 bases are TGTGCCAGCAGTTTAAGTTTCTCCCGGACGGGTGAAGCTTTCTTT. This codes for CASSLSFSRTGEAFF.

The rearrangement joins TRBV5-1 to TRBJ1-1; D perhaps matches TRBD1 (5 bases). Germline V gives CDR1 SGHRS, CDR2 YFSETQ. V lost 1 base and J 2 bases, leaving 9 bases between the germline ends. CDR3 length: 14 residues. The CDR3: CASSLHDSNTEAFF. CDR3 bases: TGCGCCAGCAGCTTGCACGACAGTAACACTGAAGCTTTCTTT. Looking up the rest from reference TRBV5-1 and TRBJ1-1 gives the full variable domain: KAGVTQTPRYLIKTRGQQVTLSCSPISGHRSVSWYQQTPGQGLQFLFEYFSETQRNKGNFPGRFSGRQFSNSRSEMNVSTLELGDSALYLCASSLHDSNTEAFFGQGTRLTVV.

A few counts support this clonotype. V and J are TRBV6-2 or TRBV6-3 and TRBJ1-1; 7 bases map to TRBD1. The CDR3 length is 14 residues. Germline values: CDR1 MNHEY, CDR2 SVGEGT. With 6 bases clipped from V and 6 bases from J, the junction kept 10 bases outside the gene matches. The CDR3 sequence: CASRRQGSTAEAFF. For the CDR3, the DNA is TGTGCCAGCAGGAGACAGGGATCGACGGCTGAAGCTTTCTTT.

V is TRBV3-1 and J is TRBJ2-7, with 8 nucleotides matching TRBD1. The length of the CDR3 is 15 residues. V was clipped by 3 bases and J by 6 bases; unmatched bases: 10. Germline CDR1 and CDR2: LGHDT and YNNKEL (reference sequence). The CDR3, as DNA: TGTGCCAGCAGCCAGGATCTCGGGACAGGAACCGAGCAGTACGTC. This translates into CASSQDLGTGTEQYV.

This clonotype was seen at least ten times. This rearrangement joins TRBV5-5 to TRBJ2-5; weak D call: TRBD1 (6 bases). The CDR3 loop spans 15 amino acids. In germline, CDR1 is SGHKS, CDR2 YYEKEE (reference sequence). Trimming removed 2 bases from V and 1 base from J, with 12 bases in between. In nucleotides, the CDR3 is TGTGCCAGCAGCTTAGGCCAGGGGTTCCAAGAGACCCAGTACTTC. Protein sequence: CASSLGQGFQETQYF.

The chain combines TRBV13 with TRBJ2-5; 8 bases align to TRBD1. V shed 5 bases, J shed 8 bases, and the junction held 10 bases outside the gene matches. Germline V gene data show CDR1 as PRHDT and CDR2 as FYEKMQ (reference sequence). The CDR3 covers 14 residues. The CDR3 is CASSPRGQERTQYF. DNA of the CDR3: TGTGCCAGCAGCCCCCGGGGACAGGAGAGAACCCAGTACTTC.

This clonotype was seen a few times. The V and J genes are TRBV29-1 and TRBJ2-1, with 12 positions matching TRBD1. The germline V gene has CDR1 SQVTM and CDR2 ANQGSEA. This CDR3 spans 14 amino acids. V was pared by 5 bases and J by 5 bases, with 4 bases of the junction left unmatched. For the CDR3, the DNA is TGCAGCGTTCGGGACAGGGGGCGCGACAATGAGCAGTTCTTC. Its translation: CSVRDRGRDNEQFF.

This clonotype was detected a few times. The chain recombines TRBV7-2 with TRBJ1-2; D remains unclear. Germline values: CDR1 SGHTA, CDR2 FQGNSA. The CDR3 is 13 residues long. Trimming removed 0 bases from V and 9 bases from J, with 11 bases in between. The CDR3: CASSLARARRYTF. In DNA form, the CDR3 reads TGTGCCAGCAGCTTAGCGCGGGCAAGACGCTACACCTTC.

This clonotype was recorded at least ten times. V gene TRBV7-9 combines with J gene TRBJ2-1, with 10 bases aligning to TRBD1. Trimming cost V 3 bases and J 5 bases; bases outside gene matches: 4. The CDR3 length is 15 residues. Germline CDR1 is SEHNR and CDR2 is FQNEAQ (reference sequence). The DNA of the CDR3 is TGTGCCAGCAGCTTTGGCGGACAGGGGGACAATGAGCAGTTCTTC. Translation gives CASSFGGQGDNEQFF.

This chain uses TRBV5-1 with TRBJ1-2; no clear D. Trimming removed 0 bases at V and 11 bases at J, with 17 bases between. Germline V gene sequence: CDR1 SGHRS, CDR2 YFSETQ. CDR3 size: 14 residues. The DNA for the CDR3 is TGCGCCAGCAGCTTGGCCCTTTCCCGGGAGGCTTACACCTTC. It yields the protein CASSLALSREAYTF.

The genes are TRBV7-2 and TRBJ1-2; 9 bases align to TRBD1. The germline V gene encodes CDR1 SGHTA and CDR2 FQGNSA. V was pared by 5 bases and J by 3 bases, with 4 bases of the junction left unmatched. The CDR3 runs to 14 residues. The DNA for the CDR3 is TGTGCCAGCAGCGTCCGGGACAGGGACTATGGCTACACCTTC. Translation gives CASSVRDRDYGYTF.

The rearrangement joins TRBV12-3 or TRBV12-4 to TRBJ2-4, with 10 positions matching TRBD2. The length of the CDR3 is 17 residues. Trimming removed 6 bases from V and 6 bases from J; junction bases left unmatched: 14. CDR3 bases: TGTGCCAGCAGCCTTAGCGGGGGGAGTTGGGGCCTAAACATTCAGTACTTC. It is translated as CASSLSGGSWGLNIQYF.

This clonotype was seen ten or more times. This sequence joins TRBV11-1 and TRBJ2-1; D not certain. Germline loops: CDR1 SGHAT, CDR2 FQDESV (reference sequence). V gave up 3 bases and J gave up 5 bases, with 11 bases separating them. This CDR3 spans 14 amino acids. DNA for the CDR3: TGTGCCAGCAGCTTGGGCTCAGTTAACAATGAGCAGTTCTTC. Its translation: CASSLGSVNNEQFF.

This clonotype was counted between two and nine times. The rearrangement links TRBV12-3 or TRBV12-4 to TRBJ2-2; D is unclear. V lost 8 bases and J 4 bases, leaving 8 bases between the germline ends. The CDR3 totals 12 residues. Here the CDR3 reads CASASGTGELFF. The CDR3 DNA is TGTGCCAGCGCGTCCGGCACCGGGGAGCTGTTTTTT.

The chain uses TRBV20-1 and TRBJ2-5; D not resolved. The germline gives CDR1 DFQATT, CDR2 SNEGSKA (reference sequence). Trimming took 3 bases from V and 5 from J, leaving 7 bases between them. This CDR3 comprises 11 residues. The CDR3 region is CSASLLETQYF. The DNA for the CDR3 is TGCAGTGCTAGTCTCTTGGAGACCCAGTACTTC.

This rearrangement joins TRBV28 to TRBJ2-7, with 11 bases that match TRBD1. The germline CDR1 and CDR2 sequences are MDHEN and SYDVKM. V lost 6 bases to trimming and J lost 1 base; unmatched junction nucleotides: 5. The CDR3 is 15 residues long. The CDR3 region has the DNA TGTGCCAGCAGCTCCGGGACAGGGGGTTCCTACGAGCAGTACTTC. Translated, it gives CASSSGTGGSYEQYF.

The gene calls are TRBV7-2 and TRBJ1-5, with TRBD1 identical over 8 bases. The CDR3 length is 15 residues. The V and J ends lost 4 bases and 3 bases, in that order; junction bases with no gene match: 5. In germline, CDR1 is SGHTA, CDR2 FQGNSA. CDR3 amino acids: CASSSWTGNNQPQHF. The CDR3 bases are TGTGCCAGCAGCTCCTGGACAGGGAACAATCAGCCCCAGCATTTT.

The chain combines TRBV28 with TRBJ1-3; D uncertain. The CDR3 is 15 residues long. Germline assignment: CDR1 MDHEN and CDR2 SYDVKM. Deletions cut 6 bases from V and 4 bases from J, with 16 bases between. This chain's CDR3 is CASSPQWASGNTIYF. CDR3 DNA: TGTGCCAGCAGCCCTCAGTGGGCCTCCGGAAACACCATATATTTT.

The rearrangement joins TRBV20-1 to TRBJ2-3, with 7 bases that match TRBD2. The germline V gene has CDR1 DFQATT and CDR2 SNEGSKA (reference sequence). There are 14 residues in the CDR3. The ends lost 3 bases at V and 3 bases at J; junction bases unmatched: 6. The CDR3 loop reads CSARDGRRTDTQYF. CDR3 nucleotide sequence: TGCAGTGCTAGGGACGGGAGGAGGACAGATACGCAGTATTTT.

The chain couples TRBV18 to TRBJ2-5; D is unresolved. Germline CDR1 KGHSH, CDR2 LQKENI. The V and J ends lost 2 bases and 1 base respectively, with 8 bases between them. This CDR3 has 14 amino acids. CDR3 loop: CASSPIGGQETQYF. The DNA of the CDR3 is TGTGCCAGCTCACCAATCGGCGGCCAAGAGACCCAGTACTTC.

The sample holds many counts of this clonotype. The gene calls are TRBV7-9 and TRBJ2-7; D might be TRBD2 (6 bases). The CDR3 spans 16 residues. Between the trimmed V and J ends, which lost 2 bases and 0 bases, there was a span of 14 bases. In germline, CDR1 is SEHNR, CDR2 FQNEAQ (reference sequence). CDR3 DNA: TGTGCCAGCAGCTTAAGCTCCCTAGCGCACTCCTACGAGCAGTACTTC. Its translation: CASSLSSLAHSYEQYF.

The chain employs TRBV29-1 and TRBJ2-3; 9 bases line up with TRBD1. V trimming: 7 bases; J trimming: 0 bases; junction bases outside the gene matches: 5. The CDR3 length is 14 residues. Germline V CDR1 and CDR2: SQVTM, ANQGSEA. The CDR3 DNA is TGCAGCGCGCGGACAGGGGCGAGCACAGATACGCAGTATTTT. Amino acid sequence: CSARTGASTDTQYF.